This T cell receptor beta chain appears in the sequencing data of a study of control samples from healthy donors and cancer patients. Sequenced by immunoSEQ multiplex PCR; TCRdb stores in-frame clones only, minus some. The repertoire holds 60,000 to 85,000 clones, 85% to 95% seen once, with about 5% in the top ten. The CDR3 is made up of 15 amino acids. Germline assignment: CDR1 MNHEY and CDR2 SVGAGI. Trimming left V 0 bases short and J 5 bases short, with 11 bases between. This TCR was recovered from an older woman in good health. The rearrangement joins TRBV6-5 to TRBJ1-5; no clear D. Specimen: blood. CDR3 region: CASSYSISADQPQHF. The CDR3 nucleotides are TGTGCCAGCAGTTACTCGATTTCAGCAGATCAGCCCCAGCATTTT.